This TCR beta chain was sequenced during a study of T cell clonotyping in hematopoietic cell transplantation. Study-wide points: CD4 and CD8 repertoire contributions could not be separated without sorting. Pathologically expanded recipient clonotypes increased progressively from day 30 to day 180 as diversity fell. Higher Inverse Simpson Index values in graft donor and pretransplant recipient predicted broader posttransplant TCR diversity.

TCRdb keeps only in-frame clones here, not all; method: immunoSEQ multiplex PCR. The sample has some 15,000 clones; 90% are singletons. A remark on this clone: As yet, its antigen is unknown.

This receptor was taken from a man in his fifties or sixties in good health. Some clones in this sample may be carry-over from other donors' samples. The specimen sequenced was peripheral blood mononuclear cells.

CDR3 protein: CASSQDRAASSGNTIYF. DNA for the CDR3: TGCGCCAGCAGCCAAGATCGGGCAGCTAGCTCTGGAAACACCATATATTTT. This rearrangement joins TRBV4-1 to TRBJ1-3; unclear D gene. The CDR3 runs to 17 residues. Germline V lookup: CDR1 MGHRA, CDR2 YSYEKL. V gave up 0 bases and J gave up 0 bases, with 12 bases separating them.